The sequence of this T cell receptor beta chain was determined in a study of monozygotic twins with inflammatory bowel disease. Study conclusions and caveats: Distinction of different T cell subtypes was not possible.

The CDR3 has 17 amino acids. Germline V gene lookup returns CDR1 MGHDK and CDR2 SYGVNS. Total RNA input per TCR library was about 3,400 ng. UMIs incorporating a 6-nucleotide sample barcode were appended by means of template switching. Researchers put TCRalpha and TCRbeta cDNA through two nested PCRs lasting approximately 17 and 9 cycles. TCRdb re-called the 5' RACE reads; every CDR3 protein appears as one record, without DNA. This sample's table has approximately 150,000 distinct CDR3 sequences. As regards this clonotype: Its antigen is unknown.

The chain is built from TRBV25-1 and TRBJ2-7. The origin of this receptor is a human donor with ulcerative colitis or Crohn's disease, or a healthy co-twin of an affected twin (not recorded which). The material sequenced was blood. This chain's CDR3 is CASSEYISSGRGYEQYF.